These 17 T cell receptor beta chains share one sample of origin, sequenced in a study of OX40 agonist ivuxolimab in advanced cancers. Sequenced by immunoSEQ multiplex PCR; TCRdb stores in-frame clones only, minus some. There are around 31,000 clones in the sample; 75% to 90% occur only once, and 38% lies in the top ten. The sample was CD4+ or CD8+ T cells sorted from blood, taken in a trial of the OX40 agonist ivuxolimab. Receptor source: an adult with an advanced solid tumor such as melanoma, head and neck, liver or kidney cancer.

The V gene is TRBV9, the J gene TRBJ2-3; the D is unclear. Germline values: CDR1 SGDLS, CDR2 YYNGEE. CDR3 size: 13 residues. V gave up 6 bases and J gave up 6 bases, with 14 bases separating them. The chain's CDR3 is CASKTPLDDTQYF. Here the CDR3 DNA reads TGTGCCAGCAAGACCCCGTTAGATGATACGCAGTATTTT.

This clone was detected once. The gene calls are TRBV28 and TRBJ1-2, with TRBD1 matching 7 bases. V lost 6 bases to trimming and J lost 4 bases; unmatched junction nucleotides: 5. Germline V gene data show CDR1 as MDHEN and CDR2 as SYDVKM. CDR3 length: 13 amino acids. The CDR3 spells CASSHNRGYGYTF. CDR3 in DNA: TGTGCCAGCAGCCACAACAGGGGCTATGGCTACACCTTC.

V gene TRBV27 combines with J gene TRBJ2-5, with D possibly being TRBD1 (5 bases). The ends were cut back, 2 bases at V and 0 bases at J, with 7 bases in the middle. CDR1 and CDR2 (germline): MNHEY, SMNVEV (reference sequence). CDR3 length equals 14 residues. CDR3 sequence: CASSLVGDQETQYF. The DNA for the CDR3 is TGTGCCAGCAGTTTAGTAGGGGACCAAGAGACCCAGTACTTC.

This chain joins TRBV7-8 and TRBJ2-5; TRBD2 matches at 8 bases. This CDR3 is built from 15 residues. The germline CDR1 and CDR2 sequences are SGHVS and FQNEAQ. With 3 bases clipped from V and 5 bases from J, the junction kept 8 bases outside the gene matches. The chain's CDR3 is CASSLSQGGGETQYF. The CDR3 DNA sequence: TGTGCCAGCAGCTTGTCTCAGGGCGGGGGGGAGACCCAGTACTTC. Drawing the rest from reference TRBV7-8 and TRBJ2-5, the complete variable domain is GAGVSQSPRYKVAKRGQDVALRCDPISGHVSLFWYQQALGQGPEFLTYFQNEAQLDKSGLPSDRFFAERPEGSVSTLKIQRTQQEDSAVYLCASSLSQGGGETQYFGPGTRLLVL.

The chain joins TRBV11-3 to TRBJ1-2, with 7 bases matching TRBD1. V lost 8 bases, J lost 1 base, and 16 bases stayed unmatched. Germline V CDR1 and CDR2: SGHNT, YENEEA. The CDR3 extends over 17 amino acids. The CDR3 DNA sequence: TGTGCCAGCCTACCCAAAAAGGGGGCGCGGGTTAACTATGGCTACACCTTC. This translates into CASLPKKGARVNYGYTF.

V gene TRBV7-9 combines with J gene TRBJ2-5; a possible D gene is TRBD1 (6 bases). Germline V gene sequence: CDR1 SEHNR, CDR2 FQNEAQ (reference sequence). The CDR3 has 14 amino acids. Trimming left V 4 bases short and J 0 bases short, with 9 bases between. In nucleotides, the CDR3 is TGTGCCAGCAGCTCGGACAGACACCAAGAGACCCAGTACTTC. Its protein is CASSSDRHQETQYF.

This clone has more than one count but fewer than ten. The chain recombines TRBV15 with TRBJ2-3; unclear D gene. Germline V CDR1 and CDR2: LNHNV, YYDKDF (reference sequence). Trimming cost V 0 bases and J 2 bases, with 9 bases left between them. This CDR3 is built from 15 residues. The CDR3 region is CATSRDRGNTDTQYF. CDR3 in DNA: TGTGCCACCAGCAGAGATCGCGGAAACACAGATACGCAGTATTTT.

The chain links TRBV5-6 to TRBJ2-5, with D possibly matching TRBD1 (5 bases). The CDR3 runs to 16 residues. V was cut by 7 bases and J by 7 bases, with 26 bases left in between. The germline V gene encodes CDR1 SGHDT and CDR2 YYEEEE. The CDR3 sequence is CASQHDPDRLRGTQYF. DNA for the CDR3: TGTGCCAGCCAGCATGACCCTGACAGATTAAGGGGGACCCAGTACTTC.

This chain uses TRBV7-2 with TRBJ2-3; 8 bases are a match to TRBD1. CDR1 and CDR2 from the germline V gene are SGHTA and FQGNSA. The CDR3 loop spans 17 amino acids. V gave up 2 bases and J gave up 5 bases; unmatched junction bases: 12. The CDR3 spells CASSLYFSGTGIDTQYF. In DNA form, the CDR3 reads TGTGCCAGCAGCTTATATTTTTCCGGGACAGGCATAGATACGCAGTATTTT.

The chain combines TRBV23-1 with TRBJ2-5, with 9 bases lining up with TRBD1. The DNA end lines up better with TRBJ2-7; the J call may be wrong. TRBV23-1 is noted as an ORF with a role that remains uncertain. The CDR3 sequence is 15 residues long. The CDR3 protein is CASRNDRGCPYEQYF. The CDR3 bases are TGCGCCAGCAGGAACGACAGGGGGTGCCCCTACGAGCAGTACTTC.

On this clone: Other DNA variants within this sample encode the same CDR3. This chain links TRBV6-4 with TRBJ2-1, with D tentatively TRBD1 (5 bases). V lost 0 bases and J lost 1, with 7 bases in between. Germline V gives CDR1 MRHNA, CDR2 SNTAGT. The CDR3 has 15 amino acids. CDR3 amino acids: CASSDSAGSYNEQFF. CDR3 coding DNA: TGTGCCAGCAGTGACTCGGCAGGGTCCTACAATGAGCAGTTCTTC.

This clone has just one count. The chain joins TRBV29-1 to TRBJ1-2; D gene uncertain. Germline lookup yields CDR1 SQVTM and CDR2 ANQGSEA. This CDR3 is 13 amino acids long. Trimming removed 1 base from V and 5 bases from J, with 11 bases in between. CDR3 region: CSVEVRPKYGYTF. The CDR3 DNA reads TGCAGCGTTGAAGTTCGGCCGAAATATGGCTACACCTTC. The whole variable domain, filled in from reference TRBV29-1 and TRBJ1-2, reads SAVISQKPSRDICQRGTSLTIQCQVDSQVTMMFWYRQQPGQSLTLIATANQGSEATYESGFVIDKFPISRPNLTFSTLTVSNMSPEDSSIYLCSVEVRPKYGYTFGSGTRLTVV.

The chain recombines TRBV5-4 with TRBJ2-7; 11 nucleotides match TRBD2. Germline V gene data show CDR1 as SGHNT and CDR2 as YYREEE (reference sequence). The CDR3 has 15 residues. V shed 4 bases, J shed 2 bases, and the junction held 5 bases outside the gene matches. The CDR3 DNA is TGTGCCAGCAGCACCACTAGCGGGAGCGCCTACGAGCAGTACTTC. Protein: CASSTTSGSAYEQYF.

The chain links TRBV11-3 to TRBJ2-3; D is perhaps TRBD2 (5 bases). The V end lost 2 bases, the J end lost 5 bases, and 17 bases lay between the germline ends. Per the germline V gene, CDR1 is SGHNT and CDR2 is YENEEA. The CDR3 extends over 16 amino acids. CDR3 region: CASSLQRIEGIDTQYF. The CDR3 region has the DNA TGTGCCAGCAGCTTACAGCGGATAGAAGGCATAGATACGCAGTATTTT.

CDR3 sequence (DNA): TGTGCCAGCTCACCAAGAGGGGGCGAGTACGAGCAGTACTTC. As protein: CASSPRGGEYEQYF. The genes are TRBV18 and TRBJ2-7; TRBD1 matches 7 bases. The V gene end was trimmed by 2 bases and the J gene end by 4 bases; junction bases not matched to a gene: 5. CDR1 is KGHSH, CDR2 LQKENI, per germline. This CDR3 has 14 residues. Drawing the rest from reference TRBV18 and TRBJ2-7, the complete variable domain is NAGVMQNPRHLVRRRGQEARLRCSPMKGHSHVYWYRQLPEEGLKFMVYLQKENIIDESGMPKERFSAEFPKEGPSILRIQQVVRGDSAAYFCASSPRGGEYEQYFGPGTRLTVT.

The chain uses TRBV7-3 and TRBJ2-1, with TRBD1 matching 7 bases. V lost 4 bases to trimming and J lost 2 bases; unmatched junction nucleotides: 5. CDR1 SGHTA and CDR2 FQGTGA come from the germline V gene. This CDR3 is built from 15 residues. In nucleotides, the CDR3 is TGTGCCAGCAGCTCCGCCGGGACAGCCTACAATGAGCAGTTCTTC. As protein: CASSSAGTAYNEQFF. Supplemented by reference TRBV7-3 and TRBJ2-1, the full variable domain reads GAGVSQTPSNKVTEKGKYVELRCDPISGHTALYWYRQSLGQGPEFLIYFQGTGAADDSGLPNDRFFAVRPEGSVSTLKIQRTERGDSAVYLCASSSAGTAYNEQFFGPGTRLTVL.

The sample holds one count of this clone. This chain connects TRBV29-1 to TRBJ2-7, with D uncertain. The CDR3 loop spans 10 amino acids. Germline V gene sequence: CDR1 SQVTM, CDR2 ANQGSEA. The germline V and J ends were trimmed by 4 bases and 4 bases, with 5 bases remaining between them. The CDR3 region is CSVGEYEQYF. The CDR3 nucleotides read TGCAGCGTTGGAGAGTACGAGCAGTACTTC.